A selection of T cell receptor beta chains follows, all from one sample in a study of blood T cell repertoires in COVID-19. Assay used: immunoSEQ multiplex PCR; TCRdb lists only in-frame clones, some missing. Of 130,000 to 150,000 clones listed, 65% to 85% are singletons. Material: peripheral blood. The receptors here all came from an older woman with acute or convalescent COVID-19. Both conserved end residues are part of each CDR3. D genes are given only for firm matches. Size is stated for part of the rows, as once, few or many counts, or as a class when the clone is expanded.

15,TRBV9,TRBJ2-7,.,.,TGTGCCAGCAGCGTAGACTTTCATCCCTCCGCCGAGCAGTACTTC,CASSVDFHPSAEQYF
14,TRBV14,TRBJ2-7,few,TRBD1,TGTGCCAGCAGCGACCACAGGGGCGGTGACGAGCAGTACTTC,CASSDHRGGDEQYF
15,TRBV30,TRBJ1-6,.,.,TGTGCCTGGAGTGTAATACCGACAGTAGGTTCACCCCTCCACTTT,CAWSVIPTVGSPLHF
15,TRBV5-1,TRBJ2-7,.,TRBD1,TGCGCCAGCAGCCGCGAGACAGGGCGGGTCTACGAGCAGTACTTC,CASSRETGRVYEQYF
17,TRBV4-1,TRBJ2-1,.,.,TGCGCCAGCAGCCAAGAATTGGCCGGGAGTTGGGACAATGAGCAGTTCTTC,CASSQELAGSWDNEQFF
15,TRBV5-1,TRBJ2-7,.,TRBD2,TGCGCCAGCAGCTTGGTGGGACTAGCGGGAGATACACAGTACTTC,CASSLVGLAGDTQYF
13,TRBV4-2,TRBJ2-7,few,.,TGTGCCAGCAGCGCAAATCTCGGCTACGAGCAGTACTTC,CASSANLGYEQYF
16,TRBV7-9,TRBJ2-1,.,TRBD2,TGTGCCAGCAGCTCCCGGGCGGGAGAAGGGGCCAATGAGCAGTTCTTC,CASSSRAGEGANEQFF
17,TRBV28,TRBJ1-6,.,.,TGTGCCAGCAGTTGGGCCGCGGGGGTAAGATATAATTCACCCCTCCACTTT,CASSWAAGVRYNSPLHF
14,TRBV28,TRBJ1-5,few,.,TGTGCCAGCAGTTTGGGGGCTAAGAGTCAGCCCCAGCATTTT,CASSLGAKSQPQHF
16,TRBV19,TRBJ2-1,.,TRBD2,TGTGCCAGTAGTATAATCCTAGCGGACATCTACAATGAGCAGTTCTTC,CASSIILADIYNEQFF
13,TRBV18,TRBJ1-2,.,.,TGTGCCAGCTCACCGGGAGGAGTCTATGGCTACACCTTC,CASSPGGVYGYTF
13,TRBV9,TRBJ2-7,.,.,TGTGCCAGCAGCGTAGGGAGCGACTACGAGCAGTACTTC,CASSVGSDYEQYF
14,TRBV24-1,TRBJ1-4,.,.,TGTGCCACCAGTGACGGGGGGTCAGGGGAAAAACTGTTTTTT,CATSDGGSGEKLFF
15,TRBV28,TRBJ2-5,.,.,TGTGCCAGCAGTGCCCGAGTACGCCGCCAAGAGACCCAGTACTTC,CASSARVRRQETQYF
16,TRBV4-1,TRBJ2-7,.,TRBD1,TGCGCCAGCAGCCAAGATCAGAACAGGGGGCTGGACGAGCAGTACTTC,CASSQDQNRGLDEQYF
16,TRBV5-1,TRBJ2-1,.,.,TGCGCCAGCAGCTTGGACGGGGGAATCCTTTACAATGAGCAGTTCTTC,CASSLDGGILYNEQFF
14,TRBV7-3,TRBJ2-1,.,TRBD2,TGTGCCAGCAGCTTATGGGGAGGGCACAATGAGCAGTTCTTC,CASSLWGGHNEQFF
16,TRBV27,TRBJ2-5,.,.,TGTGCCAGCAGTTCCGCCGCGGGATTTGAAGGGGAGACCCAGTACTTC,CASSSAAGFEGETQYF
12,TRBV21-1,TRBJ2-5,.,.,TGTGCCAGCAGCAACCCGGGACTGGGTGGATACTTC,CASSNPGLGGYF
15,TRBV11-3,TRBJ2-1,.,TRBD1,TGTGCCAGCAGCTTGGGAGACAGGGTAGGCAATGAGCAGTTCTTC,CASSLGDRVGNEQFF